A single sample gave rise to the 27 T cell receptor beta chains below, sequenced in a study of HIV-infected patients and healthy controls. cDNA was made from 500 ng RNA using alpha and beta constant primers. Alpha and beta chain libraries were made separately by chain-specific third strand synthesis with multiplexing indices. TCRdb recomputed calls from the 5' RACE reads with MiXCR, one row per CDR3 protein. The sample contains over 10,000 distinct CDR3 sequences, under 13% of which appear only once. No cell fractionation was done, so the repertoire covers all unsorted peripheral blood T cells. The sample consisted of blood. Every receptor here comes from an adult in good health.

The chain employs TRBV14 and TRBJ2-2; D is ambiguous. Deletions cut 0 bases from V and 6 bases from J, with 2 bases between. Germline V gene lookup returns CDR1 SGHDN and CDR2 FVKESK. The CDR3 runs to 12 residues. For the CDR3, the DNA is TGTGCCAGCAGCCAAGAGGCCGGGGAGCTGTTTTTT. Amino acid sequence: CASSQEAGELFF.

This clonotype has ten or more counts. The J gene is TRBJ2-7, the V gene TRBV5-5; tentatively, D is TRBD2 (5 bases). The germline V gene encodes CDR1 SGHKS and CDR2 YYEKEE (reference sequence). The CDR3 is 16 amino acids. V shed 4 bases and J shed 2 bases, with 19 bases lying between them. CDR3 DNA sequence: TGTGCCAGCAGCCGTGATACGGGATCCTCCCCCTACGAGCAGTACTTC. As protein: CASSRDTGSSPYEQYF.

In this sample, this clonotype turned up many times. The chain recombines TRBV19 with TRBJ2-2; possibly TRBD1 for D (5 bases). Germline assignment: CDR1 LNHDA and CDR2 SQIVND (reference sequence). V lost 7 bases to trimming and J lost 4 bases, with 13 bases between them. The CDR3 has 14 amino acids. In DNA, the CDR3 is TGTGCCAGTAACGTTGGGGCCGGCACCGGGGAGCTGTTTTTT. Translating gives CASNVGAGTGELFF.

V usage is TRBV5-1 and J usage is TRBJ1-2; perhaps TRBD1 as D (6 bases). The CDR3 length is 16 residues. V gave up 0 bases and J gave up 3 bases, with 15 bases separating them. Germline assignment: CDR1 SGHRS and CDR2 YFSETQ. CDR3 in amino acids: CASSLGAGASYYGYTF. CDR3 in DNA: TGCGCCAGCAGCTTGGGCGCGGGGGCCTCGTACTATGGCTACACCTTC.

The gene calls are TRBV7-8 and TRBJ2-7; 9 positions agree with TRBD2. Trimming took 1 base from V and 2 from J; bases not matched to a gene: 12. Germline V gene sequence: CDR1 SGHVS, CDR2 FQNEAQ. The CDR3 length is 18 residues. CDR3: CASSLEVGVSGRTYEQYF. CDR3 nucleotide sequence: TGTGCCAGCAGCTTAGAAGTCGGTGTTAGCGGGAGAACCTACGAGCAGTACTTC.

By share, this clonotype ranks as medium-sized (0.01 to 0.1%). This chain connects TRBV27 to TRBJ1-5; D gene ambiguous. Trimming pared 7 bases from V and 3 bases from J, leaving 13 bases between. Germline V gene data show CDR1 as MNHEY and CDR2 as SMNVEV (reference sequence). This CDR3 has 14 residues. Written as DNA, the CDR3 is TGTGCCAGCAAAGGTGAAGGATTCAATCAGCCCCAGCATTTT. Protein product: CASKGEGFNQPQHF.

This clonotype was counted at least ten times. The rearrangement links TRBV27 to TRBJ2-1; D may match TRBD1 or TRBD2 (5 bases each). V gave up 7 bases and J gave up 1 base, with 29 bases separating them. CDR1 is MNHEY, CDR2 SMNVEV, per germline (reference sequence). The CDR3 runs 20 residues. The CDR3 protein is CASTTERGAGPLKSYNEQFF. For the CDR3, the DNA is TGTGCCAGCACTACAGAAAGGGGTGCGGGTCCCCTTAAATCCTACAATGAGCAGTTCTTC.

This clonotype has at least ten counts. This sequence joins TRBV24-1 and TRBJ2-1; TRBD2 matches 12 bases. V shed 1 base and J 9 bases; nucleotides not matched to a gene: 9. The length of the CDR3 is 17 residues. The germline V gene has CDR1 KGHDR and CDR2 SFDVKD. The CDR3: CATSDFWETSGSLEQFF. CDR3 bases: TGTGCCACCAGTGATTTTTGGGAGACTAGCGGGAGCCTTGAGCAGTTCTTC.

The rearrangement joins TRBV10-3 to TRBJ1-1; weak D call: TRBD1 (5 bases). Germline lookup yields CDR1 ENHRY and CDR2 SYGVKD. The length of the CDR3 is 16 residues. The germline V and J ends were trimmed by 3 bases and 5 bases, with 19 bases remaining between them. In DNA form, the CDR3 reads TGTGCCATCAGTGATCGGGGAGGGGAAGGAGGAACTGAAGCTTTCTTT. It translates to CAISDRGGEGGTEAFF.

This clonotype was found many times. The chain carries TRBV15 and TRBJ1-1, with D unresolved. The V gene lost 1 base and the J gene lost 4 bases, with 7 bases spanning the gap. Germline-derived CDR1 and CDR2 are LNHNV and YYDKDF (reference sequence). The CDR3 has 13 amino acids. This CDR3 is CATSRVGVTEAFF. CDR3 bases: TGTGCCACCAGCAGAGTTGGCGTCACTGAAGCTTTCTTT.

By its share, this clonotype is medium-sized. The chain joins TRBV28 to TRBJ2-3; D not resolved. V lost 3 bases to trimming and J lost 3 bases, with 7 bases between them. Per the germline V gene, CDR1 is MDHEN and CDR2 is SYDVKM. This CDR3 is built from 13 residues. The chain's CDR3 is CASSLTQTDTQYF. The CDR3 DNA is TGTGCCAGCAGTTTGACCCAAACAGATACGCAGTATTTT.

This clonotype occurred many times. The rearrangement links TRBV5-8 to TRBJ2-5, with D unclear. CDR1 is SGHTS and CDR2 is YDEGEE in the germline V gene. The V end lost 2 bases, the J end lost 5 bases, and 4 bases lay between the germline ends. CDR3 length: 11 residues. CDR3 DNA: TGTGCCAGCAGCTTCCAGGAGACCCAGTACTTC. Translated, it gives CASSFQETQYF.

In its sample, this clonotype was seen a few times. The chain couples TRBV20-1 to TRBJ2-2; TRBD1 aligns across 9 bases. The germline gives CDR1 DFQATT, CDR2 SNEGSKA (reference sequence). Unmatched junction bases numbered 2, after V lost 4 bases and J lost 8 bases. The CDR3 is made up of 12 amino acids. The CDR3 DNA sequence: TGCAGTGCTAACAGGGGGCAAGGGGAGCTGTTTTTT. As protein: CSANRGQGELFF.

In this sample, this clonotype turned up many times. The CDR3 reads CSAPGSSTDTQYF. The CDR3 DNA is TGCAGTGCTCCGGGCAGCTCAACAGATACGCAGTATTTT. The chain joins TRBV20-1 to TRBJ2-3; no firm D call. From germline, CDR1 is DFQATT and CDR2 SNEGSKA (reference sequence). The CDR3 spans 13 residues. V dropped 5 bases and J dropped 3 bases, with 12 bases sitting between them.

By share of the sample, this clonotype is medium-sized. V and J are TRBV20-1 and TRBJ2-7; D call uncertain. Germline V gives CDR1 DFQATT, CDR2 SNEGSKA (reference sequence). The CDR3 runs 14 residues. V was trimmed by 4 bases and J by 3 bases, leaving 16 bases between them. The chain's CDR3 is CSATTDETFYEQYF. CDR3 bases: TGCAGTGCTACTACTGACGAAACTTTCTACGAGCAGTACTTC.

This clonotype counts as medium-sized. This chain links TRBV28 with TRBJ2-4, with D perhaps given as TRBD1 or TRBD2 (5 bases each). The V gene's germline CDR1 is MDHEN and CDR2 SYDVKM. The CDR3 contains 16 residues. Trimming stripped 11 bases from V and 1 base from J, with 21 bases between. CDR3 amino acids: CAADKFRGGAKNIQYF. The CDR3 nucleotides read TGTGCCGCAGACAAGTTTCGTGGGGGTGCCAAAAACATTCAGTACTTC.

For this clonotype: A single base separates this from a much larger clone, so it may be a read error. The chain couples TRBV6-5 to TRBJ2-3; 9 bases map to TRBD2. The CDR3 sequence is 16 residues long. CDR1 is MNHEY and CDR2 is SVGAGI in the germline V gene. Here the CDR3 reads CASSYSSSGTPDMQYF. CDR3 in DNA: TGTGCCAGCAGTTATTCGTCTAGCGGGACACCAGATATGCAGTATTTT.

The sample holds many counts of this clonotype. The chain carries TRBV5-1 and TRBJ1-1, with 8 positions matching TRBD1. This CDR3 spans 16 amino acids. Germline trimming cut 4 bases from V and 3 bases from J; bases unmatched to any gene: 11. The V gene's germline CDR1 is SGHRS and CDR2 YFSETQ. CDR3 amino acids: CASSPGSGTGHTEAFF. The CDR3 DNA reads TGCGCCAGCAGCCCGGGTTCCGGGACAGGCCACACTGAAGCTTTCTTT.

As DNA, the CDR3 is TGCGCCAGCAGCCATTCCTCACTAGCGGGCTCCTACAATGAGCAGTTCTTC. This encodes CASSHSSLAGSYNEQFF. The chain joins TRBV4-1 to TRBJ2-1; TRBD2 agrees at 9 bases. V dropped 3 bases and J dropped 0; count of bases not matched to a gene: 6. CDR1 is MGHRA, CDR2 YSYEKL, per germline. The CDR3 totals 17 residues.

Within the sample, this clonotype is medium-sized. V is TRBV20-1 and J is TRBJ2-3; D remains unclear. The CDR3 extends over 12 amino acids. The V end was cut by 6 bases, the J end by 3 bases, with 10 bases between. In germline, CDR1 is DFQATT, CDR2 SNEGSKA (reference sequence). DNA of the CDR3: TGCAGTGCGGCAACCCAGACAGATACGCAGTATTTT. Amino acids: CSAATQTDTQYF.

This clonotype was recorded at least ten times. This CDR3 is CASSQTGKAFF. The CDR3 DNA reads as TGTGCCAGCAGCCAGACAGGGAAAGCTTTCTTT. The chain couples TRBV7-9 to TRBJ1-1, with 7 bases lining up with TRBD1. Trimming took 5 bases from V and 9 from J; bases not matched to a gene: 3. This CDR3 region has 11 residues. Looked up from germline, CDR1 is SEHNR and CDR2 is FQNEAQ (reference sequence).

The chain combines TRBV15 with TRBJ2-5; D is unclear. The CDR3 is 15 amino acids. Germline V CDR1 and CDR2: LNHNV, YYDKDF (reference sequence). V lost 5 bases and J 1 base, leaving 14 bases between the germline ends. CDR3 bases: TGTGCCACCAGCTACTCCGGAGCTACCCAAGAGACCCAGTACTTC. Its protein product is CATSYSGATQETQYF.

The V and J genes are TRBV7-3 and TRBJ1-2; 8 bases are a match to TRBD1. V was clipped by 4 bases and J by 5 bases; unmatched bases: 12. In germline, CDR1 is SGHTA, CDR2 FQGTGA. This CDR3 contains 16 residues. The CDR3 nucleotides read TGTGCCAGCAGCTCACAGAGACAGGGGAGGAATTATGGCTACACCTTC. It codes for CASSSQRQGRNYGYTF.

The chain is built from TRBV2 and TRBJ2-7; no reliable D call. V was pared by 7 bases and J by 4 bases, with 14 bases between. Germline CDR1 and CDR2: SNHLY and FYNNEI. This CDR3 has 13 residues. The CDR3 DNA follows: TGTGCCAGCACCCGACCTAGTTTGTACGAGCAGTACTTC. It translates to CASTRPSLYEQYF.

This clonotype was seen ten or more times. The genes are TRBV12-3 or TRBV12-4 and TRBJ1-1; unclear D gene. This CDR3 has 13 residues. The V end lost 7 bases, the J end lost 4 bases, and 13 bases lay between the germline ends. The CDR3: CASITPPFTEAFF. For the CDR3, the DNA is TGTGCCAGCATCACCCCCCCCTTCACTGAAGCTTTCTTT.

A remark on this clonotype: At one of its ends the junction is not consistent with the germline gene, which may arise from a read error. This chain joins TRBV20-1 and TRBJ2-1, with TRBD2 matching over 7 bases. Germline CDR1 is DFQATT and CDR2 is SNEGSKA (reference sequence). The CDR3 extends over 11 amino acids. The CDR3 reads CRASGDNEQFF. The CDR3 DNA reads TGCAGAGCTAGCGGAGACAATGAGCAGTTCTTC.

This clonotype was seen many times. The genes are TRBV7-2 and TRBJ2-6; tentative D call: TRBD2 (5 bases). CDR3 length equals 16 residues. The germline V and J ends were trimmed by 1 base and 1 base, with 8 bases remaining between them. CDR1 SGHTA and CDR2 FQGNSA come from the germline V gene. The CDR3 DNA reads TGTGCCAGCAGCTTAGTGGGCGGGTCTGGGGCCAACGTCCTGACTTTC. It codes for CASSLVGGSGANVLTF.